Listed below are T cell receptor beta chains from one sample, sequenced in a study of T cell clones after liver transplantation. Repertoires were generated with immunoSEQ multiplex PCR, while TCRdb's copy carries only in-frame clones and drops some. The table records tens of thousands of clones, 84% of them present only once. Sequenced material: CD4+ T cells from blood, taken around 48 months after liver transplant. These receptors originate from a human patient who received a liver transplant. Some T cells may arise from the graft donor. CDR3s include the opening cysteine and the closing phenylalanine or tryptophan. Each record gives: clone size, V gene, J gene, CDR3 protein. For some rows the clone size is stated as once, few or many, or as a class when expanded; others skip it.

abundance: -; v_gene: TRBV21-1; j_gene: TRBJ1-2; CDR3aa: CASSKLHRVGVGYTF
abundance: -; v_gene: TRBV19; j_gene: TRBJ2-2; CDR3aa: CASRLKGQGNTGELFF
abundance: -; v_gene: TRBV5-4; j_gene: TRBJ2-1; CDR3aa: CASSFAGTYNEQFF
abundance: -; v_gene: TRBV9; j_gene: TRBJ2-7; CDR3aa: CASSPGGFYEQYF
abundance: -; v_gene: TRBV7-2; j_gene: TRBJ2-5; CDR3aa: CASSRTSGNKQETQYF
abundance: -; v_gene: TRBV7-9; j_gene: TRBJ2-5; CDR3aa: CASTPGSGRQETQYF
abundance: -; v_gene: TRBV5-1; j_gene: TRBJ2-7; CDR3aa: CASSPQGSYEQYF
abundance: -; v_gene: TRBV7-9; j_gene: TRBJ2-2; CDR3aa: CASSLVEGATGELFF
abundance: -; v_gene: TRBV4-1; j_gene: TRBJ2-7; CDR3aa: CASSRNRETYEQYF
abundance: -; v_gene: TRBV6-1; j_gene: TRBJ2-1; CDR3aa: CASRPSGREQFF
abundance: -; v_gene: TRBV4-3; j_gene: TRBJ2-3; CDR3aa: CASSQDTSTDTQYF
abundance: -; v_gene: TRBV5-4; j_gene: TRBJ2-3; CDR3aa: CASSPQFEDTQYF
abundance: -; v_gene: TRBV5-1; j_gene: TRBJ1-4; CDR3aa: CASSTTGQEKLFF
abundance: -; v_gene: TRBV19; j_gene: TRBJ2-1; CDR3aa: CASTASGIYNEQFF
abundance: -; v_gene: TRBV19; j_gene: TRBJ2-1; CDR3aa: CATSPGQYNEQFF
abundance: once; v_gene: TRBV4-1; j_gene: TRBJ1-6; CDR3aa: CASSQTPGQGNSPLHF
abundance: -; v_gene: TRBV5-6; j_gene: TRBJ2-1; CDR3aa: CASSLVSEQFF
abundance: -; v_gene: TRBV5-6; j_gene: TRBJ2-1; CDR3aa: CASSTLGRDEQFF
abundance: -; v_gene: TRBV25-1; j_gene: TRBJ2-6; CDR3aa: CASSDGQVYSGANVLTF
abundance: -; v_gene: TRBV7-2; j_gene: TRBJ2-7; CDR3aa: CASSTGTSEPNEQYF
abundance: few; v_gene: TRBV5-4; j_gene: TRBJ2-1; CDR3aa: CASSLDSVNNEQFF
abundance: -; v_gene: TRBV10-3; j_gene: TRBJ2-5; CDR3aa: CAISAPGQLQETQYF
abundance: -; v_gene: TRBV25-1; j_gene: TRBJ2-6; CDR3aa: CASRLTGANVLTF
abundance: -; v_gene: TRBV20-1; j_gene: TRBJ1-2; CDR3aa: CSARSRGYTF
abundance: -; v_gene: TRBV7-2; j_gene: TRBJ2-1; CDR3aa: CASSPHSGRDEQFF
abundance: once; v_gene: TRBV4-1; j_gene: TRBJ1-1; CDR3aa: CASSQEGQGVGVNTEAFF
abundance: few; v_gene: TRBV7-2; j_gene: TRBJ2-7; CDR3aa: CASSRLAGGYSYEQYF
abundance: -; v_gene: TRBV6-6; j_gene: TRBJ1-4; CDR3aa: CASSPTPNEKLFF
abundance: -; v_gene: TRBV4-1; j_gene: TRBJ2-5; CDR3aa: CASSQDLGTKTQYF
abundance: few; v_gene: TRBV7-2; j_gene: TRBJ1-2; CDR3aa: CASSTRTGGYTF
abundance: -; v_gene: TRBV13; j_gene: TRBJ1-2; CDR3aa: CASSLGWSGGNYGYTF
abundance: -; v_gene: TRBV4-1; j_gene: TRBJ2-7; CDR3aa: CASSHPYLKREVREQYF
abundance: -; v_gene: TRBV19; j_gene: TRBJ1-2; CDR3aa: CASSIYPGADYGYTF
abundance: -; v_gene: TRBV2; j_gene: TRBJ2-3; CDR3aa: CASSYTGDTDTQYF
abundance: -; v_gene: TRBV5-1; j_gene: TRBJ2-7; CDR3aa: CASSSGGTGAPEQYF
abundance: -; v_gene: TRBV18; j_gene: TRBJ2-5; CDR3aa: CASSPQGAGETQYF